This TCR beta chain was sequenced for a study of molecular identifiers for immune sequencing clone quantification. Naive CD8 libraries used roughly 17,000 to 1,100,000 sorted cells and 10%, 30% or 50% RNA. TCRdb reprocessed the PCR reads via MiXCR and lists one record per CDR3 protein. The data contain about 320,000 distinct CDR3 sequences, roughly 24% of them seen just once; the ten biggest clones take up around 0.7%. This clonotype has more than one count but fewer than ten. Its matching antigen is unknown. The length of the CDR3 is 17 residues. Germline values: CDR1 SGHAT, CDR2 FQNNGV. V shed 8 bases and J 0 bases; nucleotides not matched to a gene: 7. Study outcomes and limitations: Whereas clones above 20 RNA copies held under 1% of naive-cell molecules, they held over 98% of effector molecules.

Material for sequencing was naive CD8+ T cells from blood, with Jurkat cell RNA spiked in. Subset here: FACS-sorted CD8+CD4-CCR7+CD45RA+ naive T cells. The receptor was isolated from a human donor in good health. Some libraries in this study had Jurkat cell RNA spiked in. This sequence joins TRBV11-2 and TRBJ2-6; 10 bases match TRBD1. The CDR3 bases are TGTGCCAGCCGGGACAGGGGAGATGGCTCTGGGGCCAACGTCCTGACTTTC. It translates to CASRDRGDGSGANVLTF.